This is a list of T cell receptor beta chains from one sample in a study of early T cells in non-severe SARS-CoV-2 infection. TCRdb passed the 5' RACE reads through MiXCR, listing each CDR3 protein once. Of about 70,000 distinct CDR3 sequences detected, approximately 12% appear once; the ten largest clones hold roughly 15%. The specimen comprised whole blood, sampled at baseline. Receptor source: an adult who was a healthcare worker with PCR-confirmed SARS-CoV-2 infection or an uninfected control (not recorded which). The donor label of this sample is uncertain. The CDR3 runs from the conserved cysteine through the conserved F or W. D genes are given only for firm matches. A row's size may be missing; if present it is once, few, many or a size class.

DNA	CDR3	V	D	J	size
TGTGCCAGCAGCCCCGGGGTATCCACTGAAGCTTTCTTT	CASSPGVSTEAFF	TRBV6-2/TRBV6-3	NA	TRBJ1-1	few
TGCAGTGCTCCCCGCGGCGGTGAGCAGTTCTTC	CSAPRGGEQFF	TRBV20-1	NA	TRBJ2-1	NA
TGCGCCAGGACCGGGAAAACCGACCGGGGCTACACCTTC	CARTGKTDRGYTF	TRBV10-1	NA	TRBJ1-2	many
TGTGCCAGCAGTACTGCGGGGGAGGCAGATACGCAGTATTTT	CASSTAGEADTQYF	TRBV27	TRBD2	TRBJ2-3	NA
TGTGCCAGCAGCTTTCTAGGTGGTGCTGGAACTGAAGCTTTCTTT	CASSFLGGAGTEAFF	TRBV11-2	NA	TRBJ1-1	few
TGCAGTGCCAAACGCCCGGGACAGGGTGCTTTGCTTGGCAAAAACATTCAGTACTTC	CSAKRPGQGALLGKNIQYF	TRBV20-1	TRBD1	TRBJ2-4	many
TGTGCCACCAGCTTCGGGCCCCCTTCAGACTCCTTACCGTTGTATTTT	CATSFGPPSDSLPLYF	TRBV15	NA	TRBJ2-3	NA
TGTGCCAGCAGTTTCGGACTAGCGGGGCAATACAATGAGCAGTTCTTC	CASSFGLAGQYNEQFF	TRBV6-6	TRBD2	TRBJ2-1	NA
TGTGCCAGCAGCTTACAGCAGGGCGGCTACACCTTC	CASSLQQGGYTF	TRBV7-9	NA	TRBJ1-2	many
TGCGCCAGCAGCCAAGTAATGTTCGGGGGGCCAATCGACAATGAGCAGTTCTTC	CASSQVMFGGPIDNEQFF	TRBV4-3	NA	TRBJ2-1	few
TGCAGCGTTGAAGATCAGGGAGGCGAAAAACTGTTTTTT	CSVEDQGGEKLFF	TRBV29-1	NA	TRBJ1-4	few
TGCGCCAGCATCTATGCAGGGGGAACTGAAGCTTTCTTT	CASIYAGGTEAFF	TRBV10-2	TRBD1	TRBJ1-1	NA
TGTGCCAGCAGTTTAAGGGGTGGGGGCTACATGAACACTGAAGCTTTCTTT	CASSLRGGGYMNTEAFF	TRBV12-3/TRBV12-4	NA	TRBJ1-1	few
TGTGCCAGCAGTCCTTCCGGGACAGGGGGCCTTCTTAGCTCTGGGGCCAACGTCCTGACTTTC	CASSPSGTGGLLSSGANVLTF	TRBV6-5	TRBD1	TRBJ2-6	few